This TCR beta chain was sequenced in a study of identifying expanded T cells in peripheral blood. Regarding the study as a whole: Differentially abundant clones: around 1.1 between replicates, 16.4 at two to three weeks, less than 20 at four. Clone count variance between approximately two-week samples rose with total template count.

V lost 1 base and J lost 1, with 13 bases in between. Germline CDR1 is LNHNV and CDR2 is YYDKDF (reference sequence). The CDR3 sequence is 16 residues long. Clones were sequenced by immunoSEQ multiplex PCR, and TCRdb holds only the in-frame ones, with some missing. The sample has approximately 81,000 clones, over 80% seen once. A remark on this clone: The target antigen is unknown.

During the collection period, no donor immune events like infections were recorded. This TCR was sampled from a person between 18 and 75 years old in good health. V is TRBV15 and J is TRBJ2-5; D is uncertain. What was sequenced was blood. The CDR3 sequence is CATSRGLSGVQETQYF. As DNA, the CDR3 is TGTGCCACCAGCAGAGGGCTTTCGGGCGTCCAAGAGACCCAGTACTTC.